Following are 28 T cell receptor beta chains from one sample sequenced in a study of OX40 agonist ivuxolimab in advanced cancers. The data were produced by immunoSEQ multiplex PCR, yet TCRdb's version contains in-frame clones alone and is incomplete. Here the sample spans roughly 100,000 clones, approximately 90% being singletons. The input for sequencing was CD4+ or CD8+ T cells sorted from blood, taken in a trial of the OX40 agonist ivuxolimab. These receptors originate from an adult with an advanced solid tumor such as melanoma, head and neck, liver or kidney cancer.

The rearrangement links TRBV5-6 to TRBJ1-2; D not resolved. From germline, CDR1 is SGHDT and CDR2 YYEEEE. The CDR3 is 12 amino acids. V was cut by 0 bases and J by 5 bases, with 5 bases left in between. CDR3 nucleotide sequence: TGTGCCAGCAGCTTGGGAGGGTATGGCTACACCTTC. Protein: CASSLGGYGYTF.

This clone was picked up a small number of times. The chain is built from TRBV4-3 and TRBJ1-6, with D possibly being TRBD1 (5 bases). The CDR3 has 20 residues. Germline V CDR1 and CDR2: LGHNA, YSLEER. Trimming took 0 bases from V and 5 from J, leaving 23 bases between them. DNA for the CDR3: TGCGCCAGCAGCCAAGACCCACCACAGGCTGGGGTGGGGAATAATTCACCCCTCCACTTT. The encoded protein is CASSQDPPQAGVGNNSPLHF.

The count of this clone is one. This chain connects TRBV25-1 to TRBJ1-2; tentatively, D is TRBD1 (5 bases). CDR1 is MGHDK and CDR2 is SYGVNS in the germline V gene. The CDR3 runs to 13 residues. V was cut by 4 bases and J by 5 bases, with 11 bases left in between. The CDR3 reads CASSGGLLYGYTF. CDR3 nucleotide sequence: TGTGCCAGCAGTGGGGGACTGTTGTATGGCTACACCTTC.

This clone was seen just once. The chain joins TRBV5-6 to TRBJ1-3; D call uncertain. Germline V gene lookup returns CDR1 SGHDT and CDR2 YYEEEE. Trimming pared 0 bases from V and 3 bases from J, leaving 13 bases between. This CDR3 is 16 amino acids long. In nucleotides, the CDR3 is TGTGCCAGCAGCTTGGGGAGGCCTCCAGGTGGAAACACCATATATTTT. Amino acids: CASSLGRPPGGNTIYF.

As regards this clone: This same CDR3 is encoded by further DNA sequences in the sample. The chain has TRBV7-9 and TRBJ1-4, with a weak D call TRBD1 (5 bases). The CDR3 is 15 residues long. V was trimmed by 1 base and J by 0 bases, leaving 6 bases between them. Per the germline V gene, CDR1 is SEHNR and CDR2 is FQNEAQ (reference sequence). In nucleotides, the CDR3 is TGTGCCAGCAGCTTAGTGGGGGCAACTAATGAAAAACTGTTTTTT. This codes for CASSLVGATNEKLFF. Variable domain in full (rest from reference TRBV7-9 and TRBJ1-4): DTGVSQNPRHKITKRGQNVTFRCDPISEHNRLYWYRQTLGQGPEFLTYFQNEAQLEKSRLLSDRFSAERPKGSFSTLEIQRTEQGDSAMYLCASSLVGATNEKLFFGSGTQLSVL.

This chain joins TRBV7-8 and TRBJ2-7; a possible D gene is TRBD1 (6 bases). V was trimmed by 4 bases and J by 0 bases, leaving 10 bases between them. Germline V gene sequence: CDR1 SGHVS, CDR2 FQNEAQ. This CDR3 is built from 14 residues. The CDR3 DNA reads TGTGCCAGCAGCTCTCAGGGGAGCTCCTACGAGCAGTACTTC. This codes for CASSSQGSSYEQYF. Drawing the rest from reference TRBV7-8 and TRBJ2-7, the complete variable domain is GAGVSQSPRYKVAKRGQDVALRCDPISGHVSLFWYQQALGQGPEFLTYFQNEAQLDKSGLPSDRFFAERPEGSVSTLKIQRTQQEDSAVYLCASSSQGSSYEQYFGPGTRLTVT.

This sequence joins TRBV5-3 and TRBJ2-5, with D possibly called TRBD1 or TRBD2 (5 bases each). TRBV5-3 is an ORF for which the function is uncertain. The CDR3 length is 16 residues. The V and J ends lost 0 bases and 1 base respectively, with 13 bases between them. The CDR3 here is CARSLEAGGGQETQYF. CDR3 sequence (DNA): TGTGCCAGAAGCTTGGAGGCAGGTGGGGGCCAAGAGACCCAGTACTTC.

The V and J genes are TRBV4-3 and TRBJ1-2; maybe TRBD1 (5 bases). Trimming pared 0 bases from V and 3 bases from J, leaving 11 bases between. CDR3 length: 15 amino acids. The germline gives CDR1 LGHNA, CDR2 YSLEER. In nucleotides, the CDR3 is TGCGCCAGCAGCCAAGATGGGGCGGTCGACTATGGCTACACCTTC. This translates into CASSQDGAVDYGYTF.

This sequence joins TRBV30 and TRBJ2-5; D remains ambiguous. CDR1 is GTSNPN, CDR2 SVGIG, per germline (reference sequence). The CDR3 length is 13 residues. V lost 5 bases to trimming and J lost 1 base, with 11 bases between them. The CDR3 bases are TGTGCCTGGTCGAGGAACAGCCAAGAGACCCAGTACTTC. This encodes CAWSRNSQETQYF.

The gene calls are TRBV2 and TRBJ1-3, with no clear D. V lost 5 bases to trimming and J lost 4 bases, with 3 bases between them. The CDR3 runs to 11 residues. The germline V gene has CDR1 SNHLY and CDR2 FYNNEI. The CDR3 loop is CASSSGNTIYF. The CDR3 DNA reads TGTGCCAGCAGTTCCGGAAACACCATATATTTT. Based on the CDR3 plus reference TRBV2 and TRBJ1-3, the full variable domain is EPEVTQTPSHQVTQMGQEVILRCVPISNHLYFYWYRQILGQKVEFLVSFYNNEISEKSEIFDDQFSVERPDGSNFTLKIRSTKLEDSAMYFCASSSGNTIYFGEGSWLTVV.

CDR3 amino acids: CASKTGVNYGYTF. The CDR3 bases are TGTGCCAGCAAGACAGGTGTAAACTATGGCTACACCTTC. The V call is TRBV6-5, the J call TRBJ1-2; a possible D gene is TRBD1 (6 bases). The CDR3 is 13 residues long. V was shortened by 7 bases and J by 2 bases, with 11 bases between the two germline ends. Germline lookup yields CDR1 MNHEY and CDR2 SVGAGI.

CDR3 residues: CASSKMAGAGQPQHF. Here the CDR3 DNA reads TGTGCCAGCAGCAAGATGGCGGGGGCCGGGCAGCCCCAGCATTTT. V gene TRBV6-4 combines with J gene TRBJ1-5; possible D gene TRBD1, 6 bases. CDR3 length: 15 residues. From germline, CDR1 is MRHNA and CDR2 SNTAGT. Trimming shortened V by 6 bases and J by 7 bases, and 19 bases separated the two germline ends.

In its sample, this clone was seen once. The gene calls are TRBV7-8 and TRBJ1-4; D is ambiguous. CDR1 is SGHVS and CDR2 is FQNEAQ in the germline V gene. The CDR3 covers 11 residues. V was shortened by 6 bases and J by 8 bases, with 7 bases between the two germline ends. The DNA for the CDR3 is TGTGCCAGCAGTAGCCGGGAAAAACTGTTTTTT. It specifies CASSSREKLFF.

This chain connects TRBV5-4 to TRBJ2-1; D remains ambiguous. In germline, CDR1 is SGHNT, CDR2 YYREEE (reference sequence). V lost 4 bases, J lost 10 bases, and 18 bases lay in between. This CDR3 has 14 amino acids. CDR3 residues: CASSHPDGLGEQFF. CDR3 nucleotides: TGTGCCAGCAGCCACCCGGACGGCCTGGGGGAGCAGTTCTTC.

This clone was counted a single time. The chain links TRBV5-1 to TRBJ1-4, with 7 bases that match TRBD1. The CDR3 covers 14 residues. V dropped 6 bases and J dropped 4; count of bases not matched to a gene: 6. From germline, CDR1 is SGHRS and CDR2 YFSETQ. CDR3 protein: CASKPGQYNEKLFF. In DNA form, the CDR3 reads TGCGCCAGCAAGCCGGGACAGTATAATGAAAAACTGTTTTTT. Full variable domain (remainder filled in from reference TRBV5-1 and TRBJ1-4): KAGVTQTPRYLIKTRGQQVTLSCSPISGHRSVSWYQQTPGQGLQFLFEYFSETQRNKGNFPGRFSGRQFSNSRSEMNVSTLELGDSALYLCASKPGQYNEKLFFGSGTQLSVL.

The chain employs TRBV30 and TRBJ2-2, with no clear D. The CDR3 runs 17 residues. Trimming stripped 1 base from V and 6 bases from J, with 21 bases between. Germline CDR1 and CDR2: GTSNPN and SVGIG (reference sequence). In DNA form, the CDR3 reads TGTGCCTGGAGTGGTAGCTCCTCAGTCGGGTTTGCCGGGGAGCTGTTTTTT. Protein sequence: CAWSGSSSVGFAGELFF.

V gene TRBV7-2 combines with J gene TRBJ2-5; D not resolved. Per germline, CDR1 SGHTA and CDR2 FQGNSA. This CDR3 is built from 14 residues. The ends were cut back, 1 base at V and 1 base at J, with 7 bases in the middle. CDR3 loop: CASSLVFGQETQYF. In DNA form, the CDR3 reads TGTGCCAGCAGCTTAGTGTTTGGCCAAGAGACCCAGTACTTC.

The V call is TRBV6-5, the J call TRBJ2-3; no definite D call. The CDR3 sequence is 15 residues long. V gave up 0 bases and J gave up 1 base, with 8 bases separating them. Germline values: CDR1 MNHEY, CDR2 SVGAGI. The CDR3 DNA reads TGTGCCAGCAGTTACTCTGAGCCCCGCACAGATACGCAGTATTTT. Its translation is CASSYSEPRTDTQYF.

The V call is TRBV27, the J call TRBJ2-7; D not certain. V was shortened by 11 bases and J by 1 base, with 15 bases between the two germline ends. This CDR3 is built from 13 residues. Per germline, CDR1 MNHEY and CDR2 SMNVEV (reference sequence). The CDR3 region is CAGQPAISYEQYF. The DNA for the CDR3 is TGTGCCGGGCAGCCCGCAATTTCCTACGAGCAGTACTTC.

This chain uses TRBV7-7 with TRBJ2-7; tentatively, D is TRBD1 or TRBD2 (5 bases each). The CDR3 runs to 13 residues. The germline V gene encodes CDR1 SSHAT and CDR2 FNYEAQ (reference sequence). V lost 5 bases and J 2 bases, leaving 10 bases between the germline ends. The CDR3 coding sequence is TGTGCCAGCAGCGTCGGGACCACCTACGAGCAGTACTTC. Translated, it gives CASSVGTTYEQYF.

The chain has TRBV6-5 and TRBJ1-3, with D tentatively TRBD1 (6 bases). The CDR3 has 14 residues. Trimming left V 2 bases short and J 1 base short, with 6 bases between. Germline V gene data show CDR1 as MNHEY and CDR2 as SVGAGI. CDR3 amino acids: CASSYRGSGNTIYF. The CDR3 DNA is TGTGCCAGCAGTTACAGGGGGTCTGGAAACACCATATATTTT.

The chain carries TRBV28 and TRBJ1-5, with 10 nucleotides matching TRBD1. Germline V CDR1 and CDR2: MDHEN, SYDVKM. The CDR3 is 14 amino acids. V shed 6 bases, J shed 4 bases, and the junction held 3 bases outside the gene matches. The CDR3 DNA sequence: TGTGCCAGCAGCCGGGGACAGGGGAATCAGCCCCAGCATTTT. Protein product: CASSRGQGNQPQHF.

The chain uses TRBV18 and TRBJ1-4, with unresolved D. The germline gives CDR1 KGHSH, CDR2 LQKENI. The CDR3 totals 14 residues. Trimming left V 2 bases short and J 1 base short, with 5 bases between. Here the CDR3 reads CASSPSRTNEKLFF. CDR3 coding DNA: TGTGCCAGCTCACCATCCAGAACTAATGAAAAACTGTTTTTT.

This sequence joins TRBV18 and TRBJ1-2; a possible D gene is TRBD1 (6 bases). The germline V gene has CDR1 KGHSH and CDR2 LQKENI. The V end was cut by 2 bases, the J end by 4 bases, with 8 bases between. The CDR3 extends over 13 amino acids. The CDR3 reads CASSPTGSYGYTF. DNA for the CDR3: TGTGCCAGCTCACCAACAGGGTCCTATGGCTACACCTTC.

V and J are TRBV27 and TRBJ1-2; 9 nucleotides align to TRBD1. Germline CDR1 MNHEY, CDR2 SMNVEV (reference sequence). The V segment lost 6 bases and the J segment 7 bases; nucleotides outside the gene matches: 12. The CDR3 is 15 amino acids. CDR3 amino acids: CASSRNRGQGFGYTF. DNA of the CDR3: TGTGCCAGCAGCAGAAATAGAGGACAGGGGTTTGGCTACACCTTC.

V usage is TRBV10-3 and J usage is TRBJ2-1; 8 bases fit TRBD1. Looked up from germline, CDR1 is ENHRY and CDR2 is SYGVKD. The V gene end was trimmed by 8 bases and the J gene end by 8 bases; junction bases not matched to a gene: 8. The length of the CDR3 is 13 residues. The CDR3 DNA is TGTGCCATCGCGACAGGGGTTAACCATGAGCAGTTCTTC. Amino acids: CAIATGVNHEQFF.

V and J are TRBV19 and TRBJ2-3; 7 bases line up with TRBD2. This CDR3 comprises 12 residues. The germline V gene encodes CDR1 LNHDA and CDR2 SQIVND (reference sequence). With 3 bases clipped from V and 14 bases from J, the junction kept 8 bases outside the gene matches. CDR3 sequence: CASSIREEDRYF. The CDR3 nucleotides read TGTGCCAGTAGTATCCGGGAGGAGGATAGGTATTTT.

This chain links TRBV11-3 with TRBJ2-5; TRBD2 matches 9 bases. The V segment lost 4 bases and the J segment 5 bases; nucleotides outside the gene matches: 11. CDR1 SGHNT and CDR2 YENEEA come from the germline V gene. This CDR3 has 16 amino acids. The CDR3, as DNA: TGTGCCAGCAGCTCGTCGTTTGCGGGGGGGCTGGAGACCCAGTACTTC. It yields the protein CASSSSFAGGLETQYF.